This note documents a single T cell receptor beta chain sequence. The antigen is undetermined. Study-wide points: Tumor memory CD4+ T cell TCR gene usage clustered with blood and lymph node memory CD4+ cells and lymph node naive CD4+ cells.

TCRdb reprocessed the 5' RACE reads with MiXCR, giving one entry per CDR3 protein. The sample holds fewer than 60,000 distinct CDR3 sequences, roughly 28% seen once. The J segment lost 4 bases and the V segment lost 8 bases, leaving 14 bases of the junction unmatched. The CDR3 sequence is 16 residues long. CDR1 and CDR2 (germline): SGHTA, FQGNSA. This chain connects TRBV7-2 to TRBJ1-5, with 7 positions matching TRBD1. The source material was naive CD4+ T cells sorted from blood. Subset given: naive CD4+ T cells, CD4+CD45RA+CD25-. The source is a female donor with breast cancer. CDR3 sequence reads: CASGSAGTESNQPQHF. The DNA of the CDR3 is TGTGCCAGCGGCTCAGCAGGGACAGAATCTAATCAGCCCCAGCATTTT.